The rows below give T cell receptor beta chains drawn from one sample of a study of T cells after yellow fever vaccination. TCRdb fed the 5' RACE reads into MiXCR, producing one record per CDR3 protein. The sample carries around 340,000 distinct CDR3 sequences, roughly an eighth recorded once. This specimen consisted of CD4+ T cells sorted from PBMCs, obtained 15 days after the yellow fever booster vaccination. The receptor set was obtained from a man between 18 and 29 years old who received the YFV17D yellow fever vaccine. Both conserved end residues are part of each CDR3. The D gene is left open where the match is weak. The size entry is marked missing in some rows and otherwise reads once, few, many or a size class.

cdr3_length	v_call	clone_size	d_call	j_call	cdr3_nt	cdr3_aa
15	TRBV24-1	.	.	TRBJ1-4	TGTGCCACCAGTGATCCCTCCGCAACTAATGAAAAACTGTTTTTT	CATSDPSATNEKLFF
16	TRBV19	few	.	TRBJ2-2	TGTGCCAGTAGTATGAATCCGGGACTCTCCACCGGGGAGCTGTTTTTT	CASSMNPGLSTGELFF
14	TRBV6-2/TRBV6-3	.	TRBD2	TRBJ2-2	TGTGCGGTAGCGGGGGCCCCGAACACCGGGGAGCTGTTTTTT	CAVAGAPNTGELFF
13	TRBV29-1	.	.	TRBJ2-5	TGCAGCGTTAAATGGGAGGTACCAGAGACCCAGTACTTC	CSVKWEVPETQYF
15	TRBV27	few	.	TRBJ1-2	TGTGCCAGCAGTTTAAGTCGCGGGGACCTCTATGGCTACACCTTC	CASSLSRGDLYGYTF
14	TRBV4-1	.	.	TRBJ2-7	TGCGCCAGCAGCCAAGATCCCCAATACTACGAGCAGTACTTC	CASSQDPQYYEQYF
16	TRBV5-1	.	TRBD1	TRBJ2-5	TGCGCCAGCAGACCACAACAGGGGGCTATAGGAGAGACCCAGTACTTC	CASRPQQGAIGETQYF
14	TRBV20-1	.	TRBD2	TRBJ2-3	TGCAGTGCGACCCGGACTAGTCCTCCGGATACGCAGTATTTT	CSATRTSPPDTQYF
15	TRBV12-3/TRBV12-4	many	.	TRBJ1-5	TGTGCCAGCAGTTTTAACGACAGAAGCAATCAGCCCCAGCATTTT	CASSFNDRSNQPQHF
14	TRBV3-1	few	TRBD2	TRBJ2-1	TGTGCCAGCAGACCCCTAGCGGGTGCCGGCGAGCAGTTCTTC	CASRPLAGAGEQFF
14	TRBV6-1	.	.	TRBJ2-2	TGTGCCAGCAAAGGCTGGTCGATCACCGGGGAGCTGTTTTTT	CASKGWSITGELFF
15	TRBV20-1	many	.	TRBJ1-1	TGCAGTGCTAGAGGTCCCCGGGCGGCGAACACTGAAGCTTTCTTT	CSARGPRAANTEAFF
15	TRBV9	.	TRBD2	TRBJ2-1	TGTGCCAGCAGCGTAGATGGCGGGGGGGTTAATGAGCAGTTCTTC	CASSVDGGGVNEQFF
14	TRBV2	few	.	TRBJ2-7	TGTGCCAGCAGTGATTTGGTGCCTACCTACGAGCAGTACTTC	CASSDLVPTYEQYF
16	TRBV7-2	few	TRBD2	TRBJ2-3	TGTGCCAGCAGCCTGGGACTAGCGGGGGGGATAGATACGCAGTATTTT	CASSLGLAGGIDTQYF
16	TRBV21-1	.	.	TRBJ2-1	TGTGCCAGCAGCAAAGTTCCGACAAAGGGGAACAATGAGCAGTTCTTC	CASSKVPTKGNNEQFF
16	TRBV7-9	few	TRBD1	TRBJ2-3	TGTGCCAGCAGCTTAGGGTACAGGGGCCACACAGATACGCAGTATTTT	CASSLGYRGHTDTQYF
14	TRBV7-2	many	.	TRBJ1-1	TGTGCCAGCAGGCAAGGGACGGTGAACACTGAAGCTTTCTTT	CASRQGTVNTEAFF
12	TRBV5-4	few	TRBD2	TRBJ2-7	TGTGCCAGCAGCTTGACTAGCGGCGAGCAGTACTTC	CASSLTSGEQYF
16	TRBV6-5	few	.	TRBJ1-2	TGTGCCAGCAGTTACTTCGGGCGCGCCAATAACTATGGCTACACCTTC	CASSYFGRANNYGYTF
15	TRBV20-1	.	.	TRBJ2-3	TGCAGTGCTAGAGATAGGGGCAGGGCAGGAGATACGCAGTATTTT	CSARDRGRAGDTQYF
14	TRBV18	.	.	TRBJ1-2	TGTGCCAGCTCACCCCGGGACGGAAACTATGGCTACACCTTC	CASSPRDGNYGYTF
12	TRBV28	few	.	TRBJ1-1	TGTGCCAGCAGGGGGGGACAATGGAAAGCTTTCTTT	CASRGGQWKAFF
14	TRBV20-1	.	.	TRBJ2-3	TGCAGTGCTAGCGCCGACCCAGGCACAGATACGCAGTATTTT	CSASADPGTDTQYF
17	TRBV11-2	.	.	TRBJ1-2	TGTGCCAGCAGCTTAGAGGTGACAGACTGGCACTACTATGGCTACACCTTC	CASSLEVTDWHYYGYTF
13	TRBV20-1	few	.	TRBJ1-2	TGCAGTGCTAGCCGGGTCCAAAAGGGCGGCTACACCTTC	CSASRVQKGGYTF
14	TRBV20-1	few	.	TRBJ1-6	TGCAGTGCTAGCCCCGGGGCCGATAATTCACCCCTCCACTTT	CSASPGADNSPLHF
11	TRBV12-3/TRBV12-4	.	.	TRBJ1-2	TGTGCCAGTAGCCTCGTCAATGGCTACACCTTC	CASSLVNGYTF
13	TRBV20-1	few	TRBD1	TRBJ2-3	TGCAGTGCTAGCCGGGACAGTACAGATACGCAGTATTTT	CSASRDSTDTQYF
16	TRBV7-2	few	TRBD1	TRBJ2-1	TGTGCCAGCAGCCCGCGGCCGGGACAGGGATACAATGAGCAGTTCTTC	CASSPRPGQGYNEQFF
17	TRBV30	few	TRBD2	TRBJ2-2	TGTGCCTGGAGTGGCCCGCGGACTAGTTTGGTCACCGGGGAGCTGTTTTTT	CAWSGPRTSLVTGELFF
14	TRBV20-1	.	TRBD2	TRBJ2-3	TGCAGTGCTAGGACTAGCGGGGGAACAGATACGCAGTATTTT	CSARTSGGTDTQYF
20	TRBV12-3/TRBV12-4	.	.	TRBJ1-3	TGTGCCAGCAGTTTATTGGCTCGAGGGGCCCGCTTCCACTCTGGAAACACCATATATTTT	CASSLLARGARFHSGNTIYF
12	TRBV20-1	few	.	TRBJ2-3	TGCAGTGCCCTGCTGGCCACAGATACGCAGTATTTT	CSALLATDTQYF
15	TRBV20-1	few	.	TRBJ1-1	TGCAGTGCTAGACGACAAGTTGACAGGAACACTGAAGCTTTCTTT	CSARRQVDRNTEAFF
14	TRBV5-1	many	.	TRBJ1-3	TGCGCCAGCAGCTTGTACGGGGACGGCAACACCATATATTTT	CASSLYGDGNTIYF
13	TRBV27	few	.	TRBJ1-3	TGTGCCAGCAGTCAGGGACGGCTAGGGACCATATATTTT	CASSQGRLGTIYF
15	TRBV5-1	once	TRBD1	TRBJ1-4	TGCGCCAGCAGCTGGGGACAGGTGACTAATGAAAAACTGTTTTTT	CASSWGQVTNEKLFF
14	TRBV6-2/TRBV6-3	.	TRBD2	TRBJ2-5	TGTGCCAGCGGTCCCCTAGCGGGCGAAGAGACCCAGTACTTC	CASGPLAGEETQYF
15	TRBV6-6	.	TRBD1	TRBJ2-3	TGTGCCAGCAGTTACGGGACAGGGAGCACAGATACGCAGTATTTT	CASSYGTGSTDTQYF
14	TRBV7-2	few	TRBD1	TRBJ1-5	TGTGCCAGCAGCCCAAGACAGGGGGCTCAGCCCCAGCATTTT	CASSPRQGAQPQHF
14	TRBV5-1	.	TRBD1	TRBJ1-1	TGCGCCAGCAGGGCACAGGGGATGAACACTGAAGCTTTCTTT	CASRAQGMNTEAFF
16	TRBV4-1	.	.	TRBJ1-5	TGCGCCAGCAGCCCGCTGTCGGGCAGAAGCAATCAGCCCCAGCATTTT	CASSPLSGRSNQPQHF
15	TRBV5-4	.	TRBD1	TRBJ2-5	TGTGCCAGCAGCAAGACAGGGGAGTACCAAGAGACCCAGTACTTC	CASSKTGEYQETQYF
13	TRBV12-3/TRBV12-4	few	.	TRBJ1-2	TGTGCCAGCAGTTTAGCGGAGGGGAATGGCTACACCTTC	CASSLAEGNGYTF
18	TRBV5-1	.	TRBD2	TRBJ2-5	TGCGCCAGCAGCTTGGCCATCCCTAGCGGGACCCCCCAAGAGACCCAGTACTTC	CASSLAIPSGTPQETQYF